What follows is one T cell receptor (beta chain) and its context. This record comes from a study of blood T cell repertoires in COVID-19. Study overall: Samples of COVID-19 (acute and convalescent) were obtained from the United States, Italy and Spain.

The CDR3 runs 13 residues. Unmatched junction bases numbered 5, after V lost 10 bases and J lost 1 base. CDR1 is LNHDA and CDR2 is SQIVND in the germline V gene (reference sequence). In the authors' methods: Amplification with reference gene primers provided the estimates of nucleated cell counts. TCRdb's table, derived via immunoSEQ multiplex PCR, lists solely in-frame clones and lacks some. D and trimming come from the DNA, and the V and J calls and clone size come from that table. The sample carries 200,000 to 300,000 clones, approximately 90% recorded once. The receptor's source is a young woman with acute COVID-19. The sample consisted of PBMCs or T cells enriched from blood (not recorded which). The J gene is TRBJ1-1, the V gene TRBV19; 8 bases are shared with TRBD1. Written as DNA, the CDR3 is TGTGCCACTTCGGACAGGGAGAACACTGAAGCTTTCTTT. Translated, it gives CATSDRENTEAFF. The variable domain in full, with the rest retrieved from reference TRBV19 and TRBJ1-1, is DGGITQSPKYLFRKEGQNVTLSCEQNLNHDAMYWYRQDPGQGLRLIYYSQIVNDFQKGDIAEGYSVSREKKESFPLTVTSAQKNPTAFYLCATSDRENTEAFFGQGTRLTVV.